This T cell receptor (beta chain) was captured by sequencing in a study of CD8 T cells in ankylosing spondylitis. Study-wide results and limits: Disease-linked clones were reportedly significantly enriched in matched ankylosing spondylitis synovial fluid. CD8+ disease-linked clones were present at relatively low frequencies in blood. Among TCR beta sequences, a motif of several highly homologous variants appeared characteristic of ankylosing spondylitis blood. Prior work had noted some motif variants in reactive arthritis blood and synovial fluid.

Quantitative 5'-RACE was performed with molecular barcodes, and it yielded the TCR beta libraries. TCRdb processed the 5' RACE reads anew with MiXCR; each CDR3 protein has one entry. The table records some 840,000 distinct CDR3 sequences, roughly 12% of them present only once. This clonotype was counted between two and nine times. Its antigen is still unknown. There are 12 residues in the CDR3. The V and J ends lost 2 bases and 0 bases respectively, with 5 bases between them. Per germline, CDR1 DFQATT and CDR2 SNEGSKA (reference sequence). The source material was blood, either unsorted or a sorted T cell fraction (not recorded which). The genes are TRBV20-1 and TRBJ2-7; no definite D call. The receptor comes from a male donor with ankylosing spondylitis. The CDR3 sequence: CSARSTSYEQYF. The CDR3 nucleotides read TGCAGTGCTAGAAGCACCTCCTACGAGCAGTACTTC.